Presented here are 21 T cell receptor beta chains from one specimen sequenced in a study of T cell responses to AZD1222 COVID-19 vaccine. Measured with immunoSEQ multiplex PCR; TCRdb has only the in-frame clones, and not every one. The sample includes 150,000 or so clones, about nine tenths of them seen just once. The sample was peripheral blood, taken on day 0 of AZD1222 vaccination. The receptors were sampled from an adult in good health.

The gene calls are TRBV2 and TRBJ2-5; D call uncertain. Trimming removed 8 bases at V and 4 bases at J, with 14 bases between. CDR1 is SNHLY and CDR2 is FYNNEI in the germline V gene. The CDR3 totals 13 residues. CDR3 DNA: TGTGCCAGCGGACCACGGAGTGGAGAGACCCAGTACTTC. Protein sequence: CASGPRSGETQYF.

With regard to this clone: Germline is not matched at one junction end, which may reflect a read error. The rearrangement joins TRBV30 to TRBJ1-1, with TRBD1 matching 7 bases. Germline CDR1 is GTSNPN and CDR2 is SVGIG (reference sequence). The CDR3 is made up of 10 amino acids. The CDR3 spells CAWSLRGTAF. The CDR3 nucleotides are TGTGCCTGGAGCCTCCGGGGGACAGCGTTT.

CDR3 sequence: CASSLALTEVEQYF. The CDR3 region has the DNA TGCGCCAGCAGCTTGGCCTTGACAGAAGTCGAGCAGTACTTC. This chain joins TRBV5-1 and TRBJ2-7; tentative D call: TRBD1 (5 bases). V was shortened by 0 bases and J by 6 bases, with 13 bases between the two germline ends. This CDR3 is 14 amino acids long. The germline V gene encodes CDR1 SGHRS and CDR2 YFSETQ.

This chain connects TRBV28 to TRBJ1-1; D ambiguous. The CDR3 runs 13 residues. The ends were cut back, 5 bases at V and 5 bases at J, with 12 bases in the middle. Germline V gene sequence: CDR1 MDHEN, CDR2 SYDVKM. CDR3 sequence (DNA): TGTGCCAGCAGTCCGGCCCTTGCAACTGAAGCTTTCTTT. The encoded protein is CASSPALATEAFF.

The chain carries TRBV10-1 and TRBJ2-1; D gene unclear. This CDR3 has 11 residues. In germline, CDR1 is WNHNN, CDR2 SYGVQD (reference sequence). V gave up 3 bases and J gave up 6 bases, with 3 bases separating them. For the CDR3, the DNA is TGCGCCAGCAGTGATATCAATGAGCAGTTCTTC. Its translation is CASSDINEQFF.

CDR3 sequence (DNA): TGTGCCAGCAGTCCCCTAGACAGGGGGCTTCAGCCCCAGCATTTT. Protein: CASSPLDRGLQPQHF. This chain links TRBV28 with TRBJ1-5; TRBD1 matches at 10 bases. Germline CDR1 MDHEN, CDR2 SYDVKM. This CDR3 comprises 15 residues. V dropped 5 bases and J dropped 6; count of bases not matched to a gene: 7.

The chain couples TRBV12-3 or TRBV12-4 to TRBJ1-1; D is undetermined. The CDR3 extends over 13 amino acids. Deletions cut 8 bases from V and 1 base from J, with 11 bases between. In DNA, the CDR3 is TGTGCCAGCCTGACACCGCCGAACACTGAAGCTTTCTTT. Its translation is CASLTPPNTEAFF.

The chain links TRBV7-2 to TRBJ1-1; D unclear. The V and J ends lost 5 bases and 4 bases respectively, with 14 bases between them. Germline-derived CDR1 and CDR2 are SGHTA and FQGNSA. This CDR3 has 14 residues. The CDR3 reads CASSQLWGGTEAFF. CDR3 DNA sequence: TGTGCCAGCAGCCAACTTTGGGGTGGCACTGAAGCTTTCTTT.

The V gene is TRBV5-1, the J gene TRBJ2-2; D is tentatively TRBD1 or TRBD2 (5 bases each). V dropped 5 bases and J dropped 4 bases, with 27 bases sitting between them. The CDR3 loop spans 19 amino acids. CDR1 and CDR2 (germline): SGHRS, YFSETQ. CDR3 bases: TGCGCCAGCAGGCAGGGCGCACGGGCTTCTTTACGGGGCACCGGGGAGCTGTTTTTT. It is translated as CASRQGARASLRGTGELFF.

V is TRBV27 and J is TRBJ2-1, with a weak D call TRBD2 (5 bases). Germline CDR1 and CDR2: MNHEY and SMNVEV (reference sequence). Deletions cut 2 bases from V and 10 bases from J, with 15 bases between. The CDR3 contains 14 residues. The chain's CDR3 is CASSLSGVVREQFF. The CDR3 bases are TGTGCCAGCAGTTTAAGCGGAGTAGTCCGCGAGCAGTTCTTC.

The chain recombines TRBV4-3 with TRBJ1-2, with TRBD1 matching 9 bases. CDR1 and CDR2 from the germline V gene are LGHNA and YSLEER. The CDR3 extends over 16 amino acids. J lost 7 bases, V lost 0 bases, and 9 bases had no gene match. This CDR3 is CASSQESGTGPTGYTF. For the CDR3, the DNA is TGCGCCAGCAGCCAAGAAAGCGGGACAGGGCCCACTGGCTACACCTTC.

The CDR3 sequence: CASSVAGVTYEQYF. CDR3 in DNA: TGTGCCAGCAGTGTGGCGGGAGTTACCTACGAGCAGTACTTC. The rearrangement uses TRBV2 and TRBJ2-7; TRBD2 aligns across 7 bases. V gave up 4 bases and J gave up 2 bases; unmatched junction bases: 5. Germline lookup yields CDR1 SNHLY and CDR2 FYNNEI. The CDR3 consists of 14 residues.

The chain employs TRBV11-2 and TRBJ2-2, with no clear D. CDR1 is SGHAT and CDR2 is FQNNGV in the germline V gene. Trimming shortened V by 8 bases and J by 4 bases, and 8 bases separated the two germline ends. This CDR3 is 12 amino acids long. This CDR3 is CASARSTGELFF. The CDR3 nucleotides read TGTGCCAGCGCACGTAGCACCGGGGAGCTGTTTTTT.

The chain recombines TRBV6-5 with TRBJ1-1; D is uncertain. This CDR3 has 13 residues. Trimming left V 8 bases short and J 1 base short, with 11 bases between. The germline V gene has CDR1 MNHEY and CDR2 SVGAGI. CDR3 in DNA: TGTGCCAGCCGGGGTGCAGGGAACACTGAAGCTTTCTTT. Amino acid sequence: CASRGAGNTEAFF.

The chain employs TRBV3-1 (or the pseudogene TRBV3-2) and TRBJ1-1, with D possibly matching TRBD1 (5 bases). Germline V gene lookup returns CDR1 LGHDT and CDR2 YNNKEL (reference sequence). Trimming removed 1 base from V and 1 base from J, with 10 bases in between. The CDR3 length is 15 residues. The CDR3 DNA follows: TGTGCCAGCAGCCAAGGAACAGGCTGGAACACTGAAGCTTTCTTT. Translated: CASSQGTGWNTEAFF.

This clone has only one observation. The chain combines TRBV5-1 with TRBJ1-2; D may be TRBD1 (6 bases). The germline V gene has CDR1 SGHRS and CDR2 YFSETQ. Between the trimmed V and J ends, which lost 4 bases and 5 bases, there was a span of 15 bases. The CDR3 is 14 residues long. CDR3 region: CASSPDRTGYGYTF. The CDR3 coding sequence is TGCGCCAGCAGCCCGGACAGAACTGGGTATGGCTACACCTTC.

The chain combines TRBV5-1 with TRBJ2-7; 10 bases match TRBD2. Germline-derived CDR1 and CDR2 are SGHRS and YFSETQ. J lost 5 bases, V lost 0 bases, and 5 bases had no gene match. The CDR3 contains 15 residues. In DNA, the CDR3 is TGCGCCAGCAGCTTGGAGCTAGCGGGAGCCCACGAGCAGTACTTC. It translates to CASSLELAGAHEQYF.

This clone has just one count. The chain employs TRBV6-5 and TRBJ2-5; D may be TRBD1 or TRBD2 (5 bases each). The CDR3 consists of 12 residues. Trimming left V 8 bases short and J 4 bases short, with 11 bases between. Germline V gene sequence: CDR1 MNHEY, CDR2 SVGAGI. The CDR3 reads CASGGPRETQYF. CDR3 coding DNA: TGTGCCAGCGGGGGTCCTCGAGAGACCCAGTACTTC.

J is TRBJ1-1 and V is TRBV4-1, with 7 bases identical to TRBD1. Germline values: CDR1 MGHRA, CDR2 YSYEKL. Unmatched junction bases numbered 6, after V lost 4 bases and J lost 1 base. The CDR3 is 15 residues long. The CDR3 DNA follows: TGCGCCAGCAGCCGCCCGACAGGGAGGAACACTGAAGCTTTCTTT. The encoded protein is CASSRPTGRNTEAFF.

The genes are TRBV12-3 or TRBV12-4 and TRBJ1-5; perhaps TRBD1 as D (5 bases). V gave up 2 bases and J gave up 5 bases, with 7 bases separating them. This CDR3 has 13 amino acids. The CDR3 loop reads CASSLQGDQPQHF. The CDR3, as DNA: TGTGCCAGCAGTTTACAGGGAGATCAGCCCCAGCATTTT.

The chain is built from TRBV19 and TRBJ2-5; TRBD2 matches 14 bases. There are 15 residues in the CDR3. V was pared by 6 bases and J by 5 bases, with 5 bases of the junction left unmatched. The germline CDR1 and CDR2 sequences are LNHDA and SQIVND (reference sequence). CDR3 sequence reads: CASRRLAGGAETQYF. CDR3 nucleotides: TGTGCCAGTAGGAGACTAGCGGGAGGGGCGGAGACCCAGTACTTC.